This T cell receptor beta chain emerged from a study of blood T cells in healthy people across ages. The use of a sample-barcoded 5' primer and a J-beta primer mix characterized a second PCR of roughly 6 to 11 cycles. TCRdb reanalysed the 5' RACE reads using MiXCR and keeps one entry per CDR3 protein. The sample holds 1.5 million to 2 million distinct CDR3 sequences; roughly 32% are singletons and the top ten take approximately 10%. General study findings and limits: With donor CMV status unknown, expanded clonotype changes were possibly confounded.

This clonotype was recorded a few times. Its antigen is undetermined. With a much larger clone just one base away, this may be a read error. Peripheral blood, approximately 10 milliliters per donor, was collected. CDR1 and CDR2 from the germline V gene are MGHRA and YSYEKL. CDR3 size: 16 residues. The V gene end was trimmed by 4 bases and the J gene end by 5 bases; junction bases not matched to a gene: 14. V usage is TRBV4-1 and J usage is TRBJ2-7; 7 positions agree with TRBD2. The sequence was collected from a woman under 40 in good health. The sample taken for sequencing was blood. The CDR3 bases are TGCGCCAGCAGCCGACGGCCCCCGGGGGAGGGCAACGAGCAGTACTTC. Translating gives CASSRRPPGEGNEQYF.